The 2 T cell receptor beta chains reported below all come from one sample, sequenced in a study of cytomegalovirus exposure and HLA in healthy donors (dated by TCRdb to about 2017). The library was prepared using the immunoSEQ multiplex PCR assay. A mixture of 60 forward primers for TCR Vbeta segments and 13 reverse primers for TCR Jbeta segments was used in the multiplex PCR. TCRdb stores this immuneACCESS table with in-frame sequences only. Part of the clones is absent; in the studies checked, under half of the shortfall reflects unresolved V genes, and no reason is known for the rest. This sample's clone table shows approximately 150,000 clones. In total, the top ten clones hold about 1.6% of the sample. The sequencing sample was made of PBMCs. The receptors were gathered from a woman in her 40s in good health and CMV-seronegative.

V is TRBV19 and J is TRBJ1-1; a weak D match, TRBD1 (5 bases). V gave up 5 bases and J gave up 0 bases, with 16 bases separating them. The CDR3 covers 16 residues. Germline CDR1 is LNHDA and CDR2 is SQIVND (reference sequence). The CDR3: CASSRPGGGMNTEAFF. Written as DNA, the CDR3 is TGTGCCAGTAGTCGACCCGGGGGTGGGATGAACACTGAAGCTTTCTTT.

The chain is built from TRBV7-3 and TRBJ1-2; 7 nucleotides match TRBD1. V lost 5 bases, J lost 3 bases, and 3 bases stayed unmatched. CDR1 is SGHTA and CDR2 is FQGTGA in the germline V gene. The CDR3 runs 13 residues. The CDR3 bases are TGTGCCAGCAGCGAGGGGGCGGACTATGGCTACACCTTC. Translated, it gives CASSEGADYGYTF.